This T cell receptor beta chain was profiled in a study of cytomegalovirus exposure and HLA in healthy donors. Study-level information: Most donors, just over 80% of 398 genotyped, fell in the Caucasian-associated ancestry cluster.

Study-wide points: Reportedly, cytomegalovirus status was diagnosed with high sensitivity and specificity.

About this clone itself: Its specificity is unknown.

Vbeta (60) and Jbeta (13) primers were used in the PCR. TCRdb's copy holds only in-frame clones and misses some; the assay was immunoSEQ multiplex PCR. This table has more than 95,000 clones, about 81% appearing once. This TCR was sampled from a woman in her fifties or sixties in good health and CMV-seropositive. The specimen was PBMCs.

In DNA form, the CDR3 reads TGCGCCAGCAGCCAAGGGCTGATTGCGGGTAAACCTCATCAGCCCCAGCATTTT. Translation gives CASSQGLIAGKPHQPQHF. The rearrangement uses TRBV4-1 and TRBJ1-5; the D is unclear. This CDR3 comprises 18 residues. The germline gives CDR1 MGHRA, CDR2 YSYEKL. Trimming left V 1 base short and J 5 bases short, with 21 bases between.